The clone carrying this T cell receptor (beta chain) was found a few times. Deletions cut 3 bases from V and 7 bases from J, with 10 bases between. Germline V gives CDR1 LNHNV, CDR2 YYDKDF (reference sequence). CDR3 length equals 12 residues. The entry originates in a study of T-cell reconstitution after alpha-beta-depleted transplantation in children. Unique molecular identifiers were used to barcode this TCRbeta library. TCRdb recomputed calls from the PCR reads with MiXCR, one row per CDR3 protein. The repertoire has hundreds of thousands of distinct CDR3 sequences, around 17% of them found once; the top ten carry approximately 3%.

The chain uses TRBV15 and TRBJ2-7, with D unclear. Specimen: PBMCs from the stem cell graft donor, collected from the stem cell graft. The TCR comes from a human donor who donated a stem cell graft to a child with acute lymphoblastic leukemia. CDR3 DNA: TGTGCCACCAGCAGGGATGTTTCAGAGCAGTACTTC. Translated, it gives CATSRDVSEQYF.